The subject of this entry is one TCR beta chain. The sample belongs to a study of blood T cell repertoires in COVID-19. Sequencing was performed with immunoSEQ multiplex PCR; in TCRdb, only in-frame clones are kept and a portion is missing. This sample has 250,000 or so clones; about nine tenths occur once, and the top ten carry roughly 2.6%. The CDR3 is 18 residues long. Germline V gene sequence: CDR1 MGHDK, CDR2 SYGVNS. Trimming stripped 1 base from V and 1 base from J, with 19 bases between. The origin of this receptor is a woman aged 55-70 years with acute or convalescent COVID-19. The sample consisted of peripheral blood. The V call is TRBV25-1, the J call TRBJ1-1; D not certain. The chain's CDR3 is CASSELPDPGFRNTEAFF. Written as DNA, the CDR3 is TGTGCCAGCAGTGAATTGCCCGACCCGGGGTTTAGGAACACTGAAGCTTTCTTT. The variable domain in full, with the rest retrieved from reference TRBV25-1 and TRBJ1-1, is EADIYQTPRYLVIGTGKKITLECSQTMGHDKMYWYQQDPGMELHLIHYSYGVNSTEKGDLSSESTVSRIRTEHFPLTLESARPSHTSQYLCASSELPDPGFRNTEAFFGQGTRLTVV.